The 7 T cell receptor beta chains in this list originate from one sample, sequenced in a study of blood T cell repertoires in COVID-19. TCRdb keeps only in-frame clones here, not all; method: immunoSEQ multiplex PCR. The sample yields some 180,000 clones, around 79% seen once. The source material was PBMCs or T cells enriched from blood (not recorded which). These receptor sequences come from a woman in her seventies in a cohort exposed to, infected with or recovered from COVID-19 (not recorded which).

The rearrangement uses TRBV24-1 and TRBJ2-1; TRBD2 is a possible D gene (5 bases). With 4 bases removed from V and 9 bases from J, the gap between germline ends came to 12 bases. Germline values: CDR1 KGHDR, CDR2 SFDVKD. CDR3 length: 13 amino acids. CDR3 in amino acids: CATSDPTRGEQFF. The CDR3 bases are TGTGCCACCAGTGACCCGACCCGGGGTGAGCAGTTCTTC.

The chain couples TRBV7-9 to TRBJ2-1, with 12 bases that match TRBD2. Looked up from germline, CDR1 is SEHNR and CDR2 is FQNEAQ (reference sequence). The CDR3 has 14 residues. Germline trimming cut 7 bases from V and 8 bases from J; bases unmatched to any gene: 6. CDR3 in DNA: TGTGCCAGCATCAGACTAGCGGGAGCTGATGAGCAGTTCTTC. This encodes CASIRLAGADEQFF. The full variable domain, rest sourced from reference TRBV7-9 and TRBJ2-1, is DTGVSQNPRHKITKRGQNVTFRCDPISEHNRLYWYRQTLGQGPEFLTYFQNEAQLEKSRLLSDRFSAERPKGSFSTLEIQRTEQGDSAMYLCASIRLAGADEQFFGPGTRLTVL.

This clone is a singleton in its sample. The V and J genes are TRBV12-3 or TRBV12-4 and TRBJ2-5, with 7 bases identical to TRBD1. The CDR3 totals 13 residues. J gave up 4 bases and V 6 bases, and 5 bases lay outside the gene matches. For the CDR3, the DNA is TGTGCCAGCAGCAGACAGGGTTTAGAGACCCAGTACTTC. It encodes CASSRQGLETQYF.

This chain connects TRBV6-4 to TRBJ2-7; possibly TRBD1 for D (6 bases). Germline CDR1 reads MRHNA; CDR2 reads SNTAGT. CDR3 size: 18 residues. The germline V and J ends were trimmed by 2 bases and 0 bases, with 20 bases remaining between them. The CDR3 DNA sequence: TGTGCCAGCAGTGACGGGGGCCCGAAAAGCAAAAACTCCTACGAGCAGTACTTC. Translating it yields CASSDGGPKSKNSYEQYF.

The CDR3 here is CASSPMEGFGATNEKLFF. The CDR3 coding sequence is TGTGCCAGCTCACCAATGGAGGGGTTCGGAGCAACTAATGAAAAACTGTTTTTT. The chain combines TRBV18 with TRBJ1-4, with a possible D match to TRBD1 (5 bases). The CDR3 is 18 residues long. CDR1 and CDR2 from the germline V gene are KGHSH and LQKENI. Deletions cut 2 bases from V and 0 bases from J, with 16 bases between.

The chain uses TRBV12-3 or TRBV12-4 and TRBJ2-1; D gene unclear. The CDR3 extends over 12 amino acids. V was shortened by 5 bases and J by 2 bases, with 4 bases between the two germline ends. The CDR3 protein is CASSLPYNEQFF. The CDR3 DNA reads TGTGCCAGCAGTCTCCCCTACAATGAGCAGTTCTTC.

The CDR3 DNA reads as TGTGCCAGCAGCCATGGGCAGGGCACCGGGGAGCTGTTTTTT. As protein: CASSHGQGTGELFF. The J gene is TRBJ2-2, the V gene TRBV5-4, with D perhaps TRBD1 (5 bases). Trimming left V 4 bases short and J 4 bases short, with 11 bases between. The CDR3 covers 14 residues. The germline V gene encodes CDR1 SGHNT and CDR2 YYREEE (reference sequence).